A selection of T cell receptor beta chains follows, all from one sample in a study of blood T cell repertoires in COVID-19. Sequenced by immunoSEQ multiplex PCR; TCRdb stores in-frame clones only, minus some. The table has about 260,000 clones, approximately 88% seen once. Sequenced material: peripheral blood. The source of these receptors is a human donor in a cohort sampled during active COVID-19. CDR3s include the opening cysteine and the closing phenylalanine or tryptophan. Fields, in order: clone size, J gene, V gene, D gene, CDR3 protein, CDR3 DNA. D genes are given only for firm matches. Size is omitted from some rows. Given values are once, few, many or a class for expanded clones.

>.|TRBJ1-5|TRBV19|.
CASSVLRSPQHF
TGTGCCAGTAGCGTTTTAAGGAGTCCCCAGCATTTT
>.|TRBJ2-7|TRBV28|.
CASYVGDTSWYF
TGTGCCAGCTACGTTGGGGACACCAGTTGGTACTTC
>.|TRBJ2-3|TRBV3-1/TRBV3-2|.
CASSQLEMDTQYF
TGTGCCAGCAGCCAACTAGAAATGGATACGCAGTATTTT
>once|TRBJ1-2|TRBV11-2|.
CASTPTGGLGYTF
TGTGCCAGCACTCCCACGGGGGGATTGGGCTACACCTTC
>few|TRBJ2-1|TRBV28|.
CASRGLIAGLGFF
TGTGCCAGCAGGGGCCTGATTGCGGGGTTGGGGTTCTTC
>.|TRBJ1-4|TRBV5-1|.
CASSLGGNEKLFF
TGCGCCAGCAGCCTGGGAGGTAATGAAAAACTGTTTTTT
>few|TRBJ1-1|TRBV19|.
CASSTGRRMNTEAFF
TGTGCCAGTAGTACGGGTCGGCGGATGAACACTGAAGCTTTCTTT
>.|TRBJ2-3|TRBV7-2|.
CASSSPISTDTQYF
TGTGCCAGCAGCTCGCCTATTAGCACAGATACGCAGTATTTT
>.|TRBJ2-6|TRBV7-2|.
CASSPAIKSAGANVLTF
TGTGCCAGCAGCCCGGCCATCAAGAGCGCTGGGGCCAACGTCCTGACTTTC
>few|TRBJ2-7|TRBV7-2|TRBD2
CASSFGTSGGYEQYF
TGTGCCAGCAGCTTTGGAACTAGCGGGGGCTACGAGCAGTACTTC
>.|TRBJ2-2|TRBV18|TRBD1
CASSPFRDRVTGELFF
TGTGCCAGCTCACCCTTCCGGGACAGGGTCACCGGGGAGCTGTTTTTT
>.|TRBJ1-6|TRBV19|TRBD1
CASSTDRSSYNSPLHF
TGTGCCAGTAGTACGGACAGGAGCTCCTATAATTCACCCCTCCACTTT
>.|TRBJ1-2|TRBV18|.
CASSRISYYGYTF
TGTGCCAGCTCGCGCATTAGCTACTATGGCTACACCTTC
>.|TRBJ1-1|TRBV3-1/TRBV3-2|.
CASSQSSRGTEAFF
TGTGCCAGCAGCCAATCGTCCAGGGGAACTGAAGCTTTCTTT
>.|TRBJ1-2|TRBV5-5|TRBD1
CASSLAPGQGLNYGYTF
TGTGCCAGCAGCTTGGCCCCGGGACAGGGCCTTAACTATGGCTACACCTTC
>few|TRBJ2-7|TRBV27|TRBD2
CASSNQREGPSYEQYF
TGTGCCAGCAGTAACCAGCGGGAGGGCCCCTCCTACGAGCAGTACTTC
>.|TRBJ1-2|TRBV6-5|.
CASQKTGHNYGYTF
TGTGCCAGCCAAAAGACAGGCCATAACTATGGCTACACCTTC
>.|TRBJ2-6|TRBV10-3|.
CAISESIVTSSGANVLTF
TGTGCCATCAGTGAGTCGATAGTTACCTCTTCCGGGGCCAACGTCCTGACTTTC
>once|TRBJ2-2|TRBV6-6|.
CASSPRDTNTGELFF
TGTGCCAGCAGTCCCCGGGACACCAACACCGGGGAGCTGTTTTTT
>.|TRBJ1-2|TRBV19|.
CASSIVRGNGYTF
TGTGCCAGTAGTATAGTTCGGGGGAATGGCTACACCTTC
>.|TRBJ2-7|TRBV5-6|TRBD1
CASSFRAGGNAQYF
TGTGCCAGCAGCTTTAGGGCAGGGGGTAACGCGCAGTACTTC
>.|TRBJ2-7|TRBV7-2|TRBD1
CASSRGTGGYEQYF
TGTGCCAGCAGCCGCGGGACAGGGGGATACGAGCAGTACTTC
>.|TRBJ2-1|TRBV10-2|TRBD2
CASGGILGGFYNEQFF
TGCGCCAGCGGAGGTATATTGGGGGGGTTTTACAATGAGCAGTTCTTC
>.|TRBJ2-5|TRBV7-2|.
CASSSRPTTGETQYF
TGTGCCAGCAGCTCACGACCCACCACCGGGGAGACCCAGTACTTC
>.|TRBJ1-2|TRBV30|.
CAWSSSRGGNYGYTF
TGTGCCTGGAGTTCTAGTCGGGGTGGAAACTATGGCTACACCTTC
>.|TRBJ2-7|TRBV20-1|.
CSVSGDRGEQYF
TGCAGTGTTAGTGGGGATCGGGGCGAGCAGTACTTC
>.|TRBJ2-3|TRBV28|TRBD1
CAYARQGAGTDTQYF
TGTGCCTACGCCCGACAGGGGGCTGGCACAGATACGCAGTATTTT
>.|TRBJ1-1|TRBV5-6|TRBD1
CASSRTGSRVAFF
TGTGCCAGCAGCCGGACAGGGTCCAGGGTGGCTTTCTTT
>once|TRBJ1-2|TRBV13|.
CASSLGQHGGRNYGYTF
TGTGCCAGCAGCTTAGGCCAACACGGGGGAAGGAACTATGGCTACACCTTC
>.|TRBJ2-7|TRBV5-1|.
CASSLETGNEQYF
TGCGCCAGCAGCTTGGAAACAGGGAACGAGCAGTACTTC
>.|TRBJ2-7|TRBV30|TRBD2
CAWSAGLAGTSYEQYF
TGTGCCTGGAGCGCGGGGCTAGCGGGTACATCCTACGAGCAGTACTTC
>.|TRBJ2-7|TRBV30|TRBD2
CAWSPGGPGGYEQYF
TGTGCCTGGAGCCCTGGGGGGCCGGGGGGGTACGAGCAGTACTTC
>.|TRBJ2-5|TRBV5-8|.
CASSPSPETQYF
TGTGCCAGCAGCCCCTCCCCAGAGACCCAGTACTTC
>few|TRBJ1-1|TRBV4-1|.
CASSQVGQWKAFF
TGCGCCAGCAGCCAGGTGGGGCAGTGGAAAGCTTTCTTT
>.|TRBJ2-3|TRBV19|TRBD2
CASSIEAGGRLNTQYF
TGTGCCAGTAGTATCGAGGCGGGGGGGCGTTTAAATACGCAGTATTTT
>.|TRBJ1-5|TRBV28|.
CASNYRGVGRNQPQHF
TGTGCCAGCAATTACCGAGGCGTGGGGCGCAATCAGCCCCAGCATTTT
>once|TRBJ1-1|TRBV18|TRBD1
CASSPTGTGDTEAFF
TGTGCCAGCTCACCAACCGGGACAGGGGACACTGAAGCTTTCTTT
>.|TRBJ1-5|TRBV20-1|.
CSASAVTDSNQPQHF
TGCAGTGCTAGTGCGGTTACTGATAGCAATCAGCCCCAGCATTTT
>.|TRBJ2-5|TRBV30|.
CAWNGLQARETQYF
TGTGCCTGGAATGGGCTACAGGCAAGGGAGACCCAGTACTTC
>.|TRBJ2-1|TRBV14|TRBD2
CASSQLAGISEQFF
TGTGCCAGCAGCCAACTAGCGGGAATATCTGAGCAGTTCTTC
>.|TRBJ2-2|TRBV7-3|.
CASSLLLPYTGELFF
TGTGCCAGCAGCTTACTGCTACCCTACACCGGGGAGCTGTTTTTT
>.|TRBJ1-2|TRBV18|TRBD1
CASSPPRTGAANYGYTF
TGTGCCAGCTCACCACCGAGGACAGGGGCAGCTAACTATGGCTACACCTTC